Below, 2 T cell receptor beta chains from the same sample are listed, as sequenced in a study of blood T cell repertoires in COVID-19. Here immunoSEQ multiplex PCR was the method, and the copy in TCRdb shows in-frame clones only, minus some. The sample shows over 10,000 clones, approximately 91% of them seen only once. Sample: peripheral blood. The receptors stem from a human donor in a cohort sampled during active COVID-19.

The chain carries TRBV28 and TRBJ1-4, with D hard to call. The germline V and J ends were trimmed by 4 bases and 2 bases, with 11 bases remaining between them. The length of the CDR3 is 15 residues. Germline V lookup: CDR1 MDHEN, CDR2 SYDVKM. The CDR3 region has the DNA TGTGCCAGCAGTTCCGCGGATAGGACTAATGAAAAACTGTTTTTT. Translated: CASSSADRTNEKLFF.

CDR3 nucleotide sequence: TGCGCCAGCAGCCAAAACCACAAGGGGAATCCCTCTGGGGCCAACGTCCTGACTTTC. Its translation is CASSQNHKGNPSGANVLTF. The chain has TRBV4-1 and TRBJ2-6; D might be TRBD1 (5 bases). Looked up from germline, CDR1 is MGHRA and CDR2 is YSYEKL. V was pared by 2 bases and J by 0 bases, with 17 bases between. The CDR3 extends over 19 amino acids.